Listed below are T cell receptor beta chains from one sample, sequenced in a study of shared clonotypes between healthy human individuals. The method was immunoSEQ multiplex PCR; TCRdb's version includes in-frame clones alone and lacks a portion of them. The sample contains 150,000 to 200,000 clones, approximately 70% of which appear only once. The sequenced sample consisted of memory CD4+ T cells sorted from blood. These receptors were obtained from a man between 25 and 39 years old in good health. The CDR3 runs from the conserved cysteine through the conserved F or W. The D gene is left open where the match is weak. Size is omitted from some rows. Given values are once, few, many or a class for expanded clones.

j_call: TRBJ2-7; d_call: TRBD2; v_call: TRBV9; clone_size: once; cdr3_aa: CASSVGVSGNSQQYF; cdr3_nt: TGTGCCAGCAGCGTAGGGGTTAGCGGGAACAGTCAGCAGTACTTC
j_call: TRBJ2-7; d_call: -; v_call: TRBV6-5; clone_size: -; cdr3_aa: CASSYLAEGLYEQYF; cdr3_nt: TGTGCCAGCAGTTACTTAGCTGAAGGTCTCTACGAGCAGTACTTC
j_call: TRBJ1-2; d_call: TRBD1; v_call: TRBV6-5; clone_size: -; cdr3_aa: CASGDRGIYGYTF; cdr3_nt: TGTGCCAGCGGGGACAGGGGGATCTATGGCTACACCTTC
j_call: TRBJ1-2; d_call: -; v_call: TRBV6-5; clone_size: -; cdr3_aa: CATRAAVNYGYTF; cdr3_nt: TGTGCCACCCGAGCGGCCGTTAACTATGGCTACACCTTC
j_call: TRBJ2-1; d_call: TRBD2; v_call: TRBV7-6; clone_size: -; cdr3_aa: CASSGLAGRSNEQFF; cdr3_nt: TGTGCCAGCAGCGGACTAGCGGGAAGGTCGAATGAGCAGTTCTTC
j_call: TRBJ2-5; d_call: -; v_call: TRBV5-1; clone_size: -; cdr3_aa: CASSLQDPGGETQYF; cdr3_nt: TGCGCCAGCAGCTTGCAGGACCCCGGAGGAGAGACCCAGTACTTC
j_call: TRBJ1-1; d_call: -; v_call: TRBV7-9; clone_size: few; cdr3_aa: CASSPNLRAFF; cdr3_nt: TGTGCCAGCAGCCCTAATCTGCGAGCTTTCTTT
j_call: TRBJ2-1; d_call: -; v_call: TRBV9; clone_size: -; cdr3_aa: CASSVEGGSYNEQFF; cdr3_nt: TGTGCCAGCAGCGTAGAGGGGGGCTCCTACAATGAGCAGTTCTTC
j_call: TRBJ2-3; d_call: TRBD2; v_call: TRBV5-1; clone_size: -; cdr3_aa: CASSPTGTSGRAADTQYF; cdr3_nt: TGCGCCAGCAGCCCGACAGGGACTAGCGGGAGGGCCGCAGATACGCAGTATTTT
j_call: TRBJ2-1; d_call: TRBD2; v_call: TRBV5-4; clone_size: -; cdr3_aa: CASSYKAGLAGGNEQFF; cdr3_nt: TGTGCCAGCAGCTATAAGGCAGGACTAGCGGGAGGAAATGAGCAGTTCTTC
j_call: TRBJ1-2; d_call: -; v_call: TRBV7-9; clone_size: few; cdr3_aa: CASSETLDSGYTF; cdr3_nt: TGTGCCAGCAGCGAGACCCTGGACAGTGGCTACACCTTC
j_call: TRBJ2-4; d_call: TRBD1; v_call: TRBV14; clone_size: -; cdr3_aa: CASSQTGGKLAKNIQYF; cdr3_nt: TGTGCCAGCAGCCAAACAGGGGGGAAATTAGCCAAAAACATTCAGTACTTC
j_call: TRBJ2-7; d_call: -; v_call: TRBV6-1; clone_size: -; cdr3_aa: CASSERGQDEEQYF; cdr3_nt: TGTGCCAGCAGTGAACGGGGTCAGGATGAGGAGCAGTACTTC
j_call: TRBJ1-2; d_call: -; v_call: TRBV18; clone_size: -; cdr3_aa: CASSPTLRSAENYGYTF; cdr3_nt: TGTGCCAGCTCACCTACCCTGAGGTCGGCGGAAAACTATGGCTACACCTTC
j_call: TRBJ2-3; d_call: -; v_call: TRBV9; clone_size: few; cdr3_aa: CASSARLGMPDTQYF; cdr3_nt: TGTGCCAGCAGCGCGAGACTAGGTATGCCAGATACGCAGTATTTT
j_call: TRBJ2-1; d_call: TRBD2; v_call: TRBV7-3; clone_size: -; cdr3_aa: CASSLAIKAGGSDEQFF; cdr3_nt: TGTGCCAGCAGCTTAGCCATCAAAGCGGGAGGGTCTGATGAGCAGTTCTTC
j_call: TRBJ1-1; d_call: -; v_call: TRBV29-1; clone_size: -; cdr3_aa: CSVSQHTGRAFF; cdr3_nt: TGCAGCGTAAGTCAACATACAGGGCGCGCTTTCTTT
j_call: TRBJ2-3; d_call: -; v_call: TRBV18; clone_size: -; cdr3_aa: CASSPRGTGTDTQYF; cdr3_nt: TGTGCCAGCTCACCCCGCGGGACAGGCACAGATACGCAGTATTTT
j_call: TRBJ2-3; d_call: -; v_call: TRBV5-1; clone_size: -; cdr3_aa: CASSLDTDTQYF; cdr3_nt: TGCGCCAGCAGCTTGGACACAGATACGCAGTATTTT
j_call: TRBJ1-5; d_call: TRBD1; v_call: TRBV28; clone_size: once; cdr3_aa: CASSPAYRGDSNQPQHF; cdr3_nt: TGTGCCAGCAGTCCCGCTTACAGGGGAGATAGCAATCAGCCCCAGCATTTT
j_call: TRBJ2-7; d_call: -; v_call: TRBV27; clone_size: -; cdr3_aa: CASSFFSAAGIHEQYF; cdr3_nt: TGTGCCAGCAGTTTCTTCAGTGCGGCGGGAATCCACGAGCAGTACTTC
j_call: TRBJ1-4; d_call: -; v_call: TRBV5-6; clone_size: few; cdr3_aa: CASSLGQTTNEKLFF; cdr3_nt: TGTGCCAGCAGCTTGGGACAGACAACTAATGAAAAACTGTTTTTT
j_call: TRBJ1-5; d_call: -; v_call: TRBV28; clone_size: -; cdr3_aa: CASRDDRPQHF; cdr3_nt: TGTGCCAGCAGGGATGATCGGCCCCAGCATTTT
j_call: TRBJ2-3; d_call: -; v_call: TRBV30; clone_size: -; cdr3_aa: CAWSLGGGTDTQYF; cdr3_nt: TGTGCCTGGAGTTTGGGGGGTGGCACAGATACGCAGTATTTT
j_call: TRBJ2-3; d_call: -; v_call: TRBV13; clone_size: -; cdr3_aa: CASSLGRAQSTDTQYF; cdr3_nt: TGTGCCAGCAGCTTAGGGCGCGCCCAAAGCACAGATACGCAGTATTTT
j_call: TRBJ2-7; d_call: TRBD1; v_call: TRBV5-6; clone_size: -; cdr3_aa: CASSLDPGQGVYEQYF; cdr3_nt: TGTGCCAGCAGCTTAGATCCGGGACAGGGGGTCTACGAGCAGTACTTC
j_call: TRBJ2-1; d_call: -; v_call: TRBV7-9; clone_size: once; cdr3_aa: CASSLVAGFEQFF; cdr3_nt: TGTGCCAGCAGCTTAGTAGCCGGGTTTGAGCAGTTCTTC
j_call: TRBJ2-1; d_call: TRBD1; v_call: TRBV5-1; clone_size: once; cdr3_aa: CASRRTGDYNEQFF; cdr3_nt: TGCGCCAGCAGACGGACAGGGGATTACAATGAGCAGTTCTTC
j_call: TRBJ2-7; d_call: -; v_call: TRBV19; clone_size: -; cdr3_aa: CASSPVDLPTYEQYF; cdr3_nt: TGTGCCAGTAGCCCCGTGGATCTGCCTACCTACGAGCAGTACTTC
j_call: TRBJ2-2; d_call: TRBD1; v_call: TRBV5-1; clone_size: few; cdr3_aa: CASSSGTGTTGELFF; cdr3_nt: TGCGCCAGCAGCTCCGGGACAGGGACGACCGGGGAGCTGTTTTTT
j_call: TRBJ2-7; d_call: -; v_call: TRBV6-5; clone_size: -; cdr3_aa: CASSYQDRSEQYF; cdr3_nt: TGTGCCAGCAGTTACCAAGACAGATCCGAGCAGTACTTC
j_call: TRBJ2-3; d_call: -; v_call: TRBV10-1; clone_size: -; cdr3_aa: CASSDGGTDTQYF; cdr3_nt: TGCGCCAGCAGTGATGGGGGTACAGATACGCAGTATTTT
j_call: TRBJ2-1; d_call: TRBD2; v_call: TRBV5-1; clone_size: few; cdr3_aa: CASSFLGTSGNEQFF; cdr3_nt: TGCGCCAGCAGCTTTTTAGGGACTAGCGGCAATGAGCAGTTCTTC
j_call: TRBJ2-3; d_call: -; v_call: TRBV19; clone_size: -; cdr3_aa: CASSPPGFDPKHTQYF; cdr3_nt: TGTGCCAGTAGTCCGCCGGGTTTTGACCCGAAGCATACGCAGTATTTT
j_call: TRBJ2-5; d_call: -; v_call: TRBV18; clone_size: -; cdr3_aa: CASSPPGRGQETQYF; cdr3_nt: TGTGCCAGCTCACCCCCGGGAAGGGGGCAAGAGACCCAGTACTTC
j_call: TRBJ1-3; d_call: TRBD1; v_call: TRBV9; clone_size: few; cdr3_aa: CASSDRGTIYF; cdr3_nt: TGTGCCAGCAGCGACAGGGGCACCATATATTTT
j_call: TRBJ1-3; d_call: -; v_call: TRBV6-6; clone_size: -; cdr3_aa: CASSSGPGSGNTIYF; cdr3_nt: TGTGCCAGCAGTTCGGGGCCCGGCTCTGGAAACACCATATATTTT
j_call: TRBJ2-4; d_call: TRBD1; v_call: TRBV28; clone_size: -; cdr3_aa: CASSPTQGAGAKNIQYF; cdr3_nt: TGTGCCAGCAGTCCCACGCAGGGGGCAGGGGCCAAAAACATTCAGTACTTC
j_call: TRBJ2-5; d_call: TRBD1; v_call: TRBV10-3; clone_size: -; cdr3_aa: CAIRGTAQETQYF; cdr3_nt: TGTGCCATTAGAGGGACAGCACAAGAGACCCAGTACTTC
j_call: TRBJ1-5; d_call: TRBD1; v_call: TRBV2; clone_size: -; cdr3_aa: CASRPGQGIRGGSRGQPQHF; cdr3_nt: TGTGCCAGCAGGCCGGGACAGGGGATTAGGGGTGGTTCAAGGGGCCAGCCCCAGCATTTT
j_call: TRBJ1-5; d_call: -; v_call: TRBV5-6; clone_size: -; cdr3_aa: CASSLGRGRIYSNQPQHF; cdr3_nt: TGTGCCAGCAGCTTGGGGAGAGGGAGGATATATAGCAATCAGCCCCAGCATTTT
j_call: TRBJ2-7; d_call: -; v_call: TRBV29-1; clone_size: few; cdr3_aa: CSVGSYEQYF; cdr3_nt: TGCAGCGTCGGCTCCTACGAGCAGTACTTC
j_call: TRBJ2-1; d_call: TRBD1; v_call: TRBV11-1; clone_size: -; cdr3_aa: CASSPTGTNNEQFF; cdr3_nt: TGTGCCAGCAGCCCGACAGGGACAAACAATGAGCAGTTCTTC
j_call: TRBJ2-7; d_call: -; v_call: TRBV9; clone_size: -; cdr3_aa: CASALKRGTEQYF; cdr3_nt: TGTGCCAGCGCCCTAAAAAGGGGGACCGAGCAGTACTTC
j_call: TRBJ2-1; d_call: -; v_call: TRBV7-2; clone_size: -; cdr3_aa: CASSIGQTSYNEQFF; cdr3_nt: TGTGCCAGCAGCATTGGACAGACCTCCTACAATGAGCAGTTCTTC
j_call: TRBJ2-7; d_call: TRBD2; v_call: TRBV7-9; clone_size: -; cdr3_aa: CASSLVPSGRLYEQYF; cdr3_nt: TGTGCCAGCAGCTTAGTGCCTAGCGGGAGGTTGTACGAGCAGTACTTC
j_call: TRBJ2-3; d_call: TRBD2; v_call: TRBV4-3; clone_size: few; cdr3_aa: CASSQDPAGGGNTQYF; cdr3_nt: TGCGCCAGCAGCCAAGACCCCGCGGGAGGCGGAAATACGCAGTATTTT
j_call: TRBJ2-3; d_call: TRBD1; v_call: TRBV29-1; clone_size: -; cdr3_aa: CSVARLGTGVDTQYF; cdr3_nt: TGCAGCGTTGCCCGTTTAGGGACAGGGGTGGATACGCAGTATTTT
j_call: TRBJ2-1; d_call: -; v_call: TRBV6-5; clone_size: -; cdr3_aa: CASSYDWRGPYNEQFF; cdr3_nt: TGTGCCAGCAGTTACGACTGGCGGGGGCCCTACAATGAGCAGTTCTTC
j_call: TRBJ1-1; d_call: TRBD1; v_call: TRBV5-5; clone_size: few; cdr3_aa: CASSLRDRGRNPEAFF; cdr3_nt: TGTGCCAGCAGCCTTCGGGACAGGGGGCGTAACCCTGAAGCTTTCTTT
j_call: TRBJ2-1; d_call: -; v_call: TRBV28; clone_size: -; cdr3_aa: CASSFSHEQFF; cdr3_nt: TGTGCCAGCAGTTTTTCCCATGAGCAGTTCTTC
j_call: TRBJ2-7; d_call: TRBD2; v_call: TRBV29-1; clone_size: -; cdr3_aa: CSVARGSFSYEQYF; cdr3_nt: TGCAGCGTTGCCCGCGGGAGTTTTAGCTACGAGCAGTACTTC
j_call: TRBJ2-1; d_call: TRBD2; v_call: TRBV5-1; clone_size: -; cdr3_aa: CASGSSGIFNEQFF; cdr3_nt: TGCGCCAGCGGATCTAGCGGGATATTCAATGAGCAGTTCTTC
j_call: TRBJ2-7; d_call: -; v_call: TRBV4-3; clone_size: -; cdr3_aa: CASSHNPWDGRNEQYF; cdr3_nt: TGCGCCAGCAGCCACAACCCATGGGACGGGCGAAACGAGCAGTACTTC
j_call: TRBJ1-4; d_call: TRBD1; v_call: TRBV5-1; clone_size: -; cdr3_aa: CASSEAGTGDEKLFF; cdr3_nt: TGCGCCAGCAGCGAAGCCGGGACAGGGGATGAAAAACTGTTTTTT
j_call: TRBJ2-5; d_call: -; v_call: TRBV5-4; clone_size: once; cdr3_aa: CASSLYSYSPGETQYF; cdr3_nt: TGTGCCAGCAGCTTGTATTCATACAGCCCAGGGGAGACCCAGTACTTC
j_call: TRBJ2-7; d_call: TRBD2; v_call: TRBV6-4; clone_size: few; cdr3_aa: CASSDWREAYF; cdr3_nt: TGTGCCAGCAGTGACTGGCGGGAGGCATACTTC
j_call: TRBJ2-7; d_call: TRBD1; v_call: TRBV27; clone_size: -; cdr3_aa: CASSPRQGPYYEQYF; cdr3_nt: TGTGCCAGCAGTCCCCGACAGGGACCGTACTACGAGCAGTACTTC
j_call: TRBJ1-4; d_call: -; v_call: TRBV15; clone_size: -; cdr3_aa: CATSRDPRTANEKLFF; cdr3_nt: TGTGCCACCAGCAGAGATCCGAGGACAGCGAATGAAAAACTGTTTTTT